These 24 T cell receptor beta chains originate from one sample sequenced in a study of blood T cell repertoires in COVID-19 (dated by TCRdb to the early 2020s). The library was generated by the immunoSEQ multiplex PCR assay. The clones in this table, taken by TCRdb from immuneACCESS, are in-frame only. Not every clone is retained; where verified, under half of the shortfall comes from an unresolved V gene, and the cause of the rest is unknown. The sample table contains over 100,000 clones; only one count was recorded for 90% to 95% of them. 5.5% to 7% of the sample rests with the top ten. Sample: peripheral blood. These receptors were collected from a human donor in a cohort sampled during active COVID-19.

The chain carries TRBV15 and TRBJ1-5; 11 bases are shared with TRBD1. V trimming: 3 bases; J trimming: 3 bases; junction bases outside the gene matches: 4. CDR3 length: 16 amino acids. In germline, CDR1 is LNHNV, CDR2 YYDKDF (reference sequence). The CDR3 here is CATSSGTGGNNQPQHF. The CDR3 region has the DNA TGTGCCACCAGCAGTGGGACAGGGGGGAACAATCAGCCCCAGCATTTT.

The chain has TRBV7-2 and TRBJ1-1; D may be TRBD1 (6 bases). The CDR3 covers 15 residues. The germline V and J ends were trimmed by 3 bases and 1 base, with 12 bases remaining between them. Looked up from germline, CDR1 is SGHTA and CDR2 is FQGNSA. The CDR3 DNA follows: TGTGCCAGCAGCTTGGGACACACCGCGAACACTGAAGCTTTCTTT. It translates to CASSLGHTANTEAFF.

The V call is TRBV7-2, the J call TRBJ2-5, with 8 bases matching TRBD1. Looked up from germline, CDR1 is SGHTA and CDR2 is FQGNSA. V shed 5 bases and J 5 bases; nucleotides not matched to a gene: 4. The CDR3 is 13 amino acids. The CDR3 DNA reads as TGTGCCAGCAGCCCAAACAGGGGGGAGACCCAGTACTTC. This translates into CASSPNRGETQYF.

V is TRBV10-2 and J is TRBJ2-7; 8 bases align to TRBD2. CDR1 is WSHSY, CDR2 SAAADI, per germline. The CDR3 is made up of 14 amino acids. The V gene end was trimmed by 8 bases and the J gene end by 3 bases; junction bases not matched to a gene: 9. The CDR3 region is CASVQLAGYYEQYF. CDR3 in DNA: TGCGCCAGCGTCCAGCTAGCGGGCTACTACGAGCAGTACTTC.

In nucleotides, the CDR3 is TGTGCCAGCAGCTCTGCGCGGACAGAAATCATGAACACTGAAGCTTTCTTT. It specifies CASSSARTEIMNTEAFF. This chain uses TRBV11-2 with TRBJ1-1; the D gene is possibly TRBD1 (6 bases). V lost 4 bases and J 0 bases, leaving 18 bases between the germline ends. The CDR3 has 17 amino acids. From germline, CDR1 is SGHAT and CDR2 FQNNGV.

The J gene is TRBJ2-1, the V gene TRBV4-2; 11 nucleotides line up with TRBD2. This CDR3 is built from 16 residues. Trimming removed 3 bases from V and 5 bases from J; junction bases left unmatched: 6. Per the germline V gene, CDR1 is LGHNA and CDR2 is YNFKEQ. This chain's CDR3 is CASSQQLAGVNNEQFF. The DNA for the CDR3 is TGTGCCAGCAGCCAGCAACTAGCGGGGGTTAACAATGAGCAGTTCTTC.

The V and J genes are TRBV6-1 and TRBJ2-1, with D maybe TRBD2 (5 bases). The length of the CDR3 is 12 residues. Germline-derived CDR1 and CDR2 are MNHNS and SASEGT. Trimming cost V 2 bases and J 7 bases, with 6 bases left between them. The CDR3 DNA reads TGTGCCAGCAGTGAACGACTAAATGAGCAGTTCTTC. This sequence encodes CASSERLNEQFF.

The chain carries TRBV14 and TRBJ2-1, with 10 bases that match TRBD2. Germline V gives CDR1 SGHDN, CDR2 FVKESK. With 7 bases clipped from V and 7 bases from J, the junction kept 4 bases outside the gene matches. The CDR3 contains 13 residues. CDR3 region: CASTSGRMNEQFF. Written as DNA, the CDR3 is TGTGCCAGCACTAGCGGGAGAATGAATGAGCAGTTCTTC. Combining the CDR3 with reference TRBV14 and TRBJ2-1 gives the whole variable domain EAGVTQFPSHSVIEKGQTVTLRCDPISGHDNLYWYRRVMGKEIKFLLHFVKESKQDESGMPNNRFLAERTGGTYSTLKVQPAELEDSGVYFCASTSGRMNEQFFGPGTRLTVL.

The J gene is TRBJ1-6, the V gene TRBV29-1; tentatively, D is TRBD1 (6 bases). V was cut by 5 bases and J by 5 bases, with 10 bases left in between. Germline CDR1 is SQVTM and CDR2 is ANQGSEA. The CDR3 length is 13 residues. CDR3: CSVQDSDNSPLHF. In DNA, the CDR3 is TGCAGCGTTCAGGACAGCGATAATTCACCCCTCCACTTT.

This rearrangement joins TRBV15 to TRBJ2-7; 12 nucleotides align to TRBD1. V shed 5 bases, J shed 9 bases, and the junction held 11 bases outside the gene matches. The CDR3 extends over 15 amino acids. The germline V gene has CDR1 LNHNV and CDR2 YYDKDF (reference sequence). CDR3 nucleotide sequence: TGTGCCACCAGCGCACGGGACAGGGGGCGAGTCGGGCAGTACTTC. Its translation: CATSARDRGRVGQYF.

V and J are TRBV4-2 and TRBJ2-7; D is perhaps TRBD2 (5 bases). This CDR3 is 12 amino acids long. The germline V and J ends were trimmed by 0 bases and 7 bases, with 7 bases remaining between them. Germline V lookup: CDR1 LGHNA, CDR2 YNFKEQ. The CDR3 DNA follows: TGTGCCAGCAGCCAAGATCCGGGAGAGCAGTACTTC. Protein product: CASSQDPGEQYF.

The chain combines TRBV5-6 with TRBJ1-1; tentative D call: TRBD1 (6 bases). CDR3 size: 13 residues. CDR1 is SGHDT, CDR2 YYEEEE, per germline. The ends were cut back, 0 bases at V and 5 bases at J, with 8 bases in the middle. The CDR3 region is CASSLDRVTEAFF. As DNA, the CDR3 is TGTGCCAGCAGCTTGGACAGGGTAACTGAAGCTTTCTTT.

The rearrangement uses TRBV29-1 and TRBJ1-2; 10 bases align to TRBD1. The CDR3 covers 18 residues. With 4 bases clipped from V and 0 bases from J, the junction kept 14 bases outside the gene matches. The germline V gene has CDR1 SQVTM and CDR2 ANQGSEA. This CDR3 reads CSVGPPGTGATSNYGYTF. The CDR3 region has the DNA TGCAGCGTTGGCCCCCCGGGGACAGGGGCCACCTCTAACTATGGCTACACCTTC.

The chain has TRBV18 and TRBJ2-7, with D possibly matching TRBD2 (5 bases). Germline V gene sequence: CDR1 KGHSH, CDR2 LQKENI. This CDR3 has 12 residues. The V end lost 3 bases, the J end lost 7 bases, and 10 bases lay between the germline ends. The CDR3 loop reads CASSPDRREQYF. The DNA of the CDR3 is TGTGCCAGCTCACCGGACCGGAGGGAGCAGTACTTC.

The CDR3 DNA sequence: TGCAGCGTTGAGGGGACAGGGTACCCGGGCGAGCAGTACTTC. It is translated as CSVEGTGYPGEQYF. The chain employs TRBV29-1 and TRBJ2-7; 9 bases are shared with TRBD1. The J segment lost 6 bases and the V segment lost 3 bases, leaving 9 bases of the junction unmatched. CDR3 length: 14 residues. Germline CDR1 SQVTM, CDR2 ANQGSEA.

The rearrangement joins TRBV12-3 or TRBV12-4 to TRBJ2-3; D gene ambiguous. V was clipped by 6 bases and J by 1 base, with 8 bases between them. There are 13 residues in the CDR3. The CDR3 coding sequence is TGTGCCAGCAGCCATACAGGCACAGATACGCAGTATTTT. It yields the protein CASSHTGTDTQYF.

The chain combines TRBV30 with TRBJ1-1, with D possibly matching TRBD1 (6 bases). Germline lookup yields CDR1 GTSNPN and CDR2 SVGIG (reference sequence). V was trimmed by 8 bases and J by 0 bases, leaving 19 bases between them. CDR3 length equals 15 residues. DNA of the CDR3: TGTGCCAAGAGTACAGGGCCGAACCTGAACACTGAAGCTTTCTTT. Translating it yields CAKSTGPNLNTEAFF.

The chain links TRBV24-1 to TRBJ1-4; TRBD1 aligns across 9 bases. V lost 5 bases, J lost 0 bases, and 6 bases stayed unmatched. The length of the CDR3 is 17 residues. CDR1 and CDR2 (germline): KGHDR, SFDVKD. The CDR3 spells CATSAGGQGATNEKLFF. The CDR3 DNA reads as TGTGCCACCAGTGCCGGGGGACAGGGTGCAACTAATGAAAAACTGTTTTTT.

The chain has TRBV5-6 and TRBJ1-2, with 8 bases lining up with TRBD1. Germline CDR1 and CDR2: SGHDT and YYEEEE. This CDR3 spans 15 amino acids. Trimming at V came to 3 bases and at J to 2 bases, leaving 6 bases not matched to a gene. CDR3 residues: CASSSIQGENYGYTF. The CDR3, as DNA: TGTGCCAGCAGCTCGATACAGGGGGAGAACTATGGCTACACCTTC.

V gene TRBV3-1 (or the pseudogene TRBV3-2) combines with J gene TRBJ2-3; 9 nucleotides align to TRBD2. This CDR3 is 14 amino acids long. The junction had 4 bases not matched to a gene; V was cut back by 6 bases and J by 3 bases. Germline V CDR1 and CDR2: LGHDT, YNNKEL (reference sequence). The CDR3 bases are TGTGCCAGCAGTTTTACTAGCGGGACAGATACGCAGTATTTT. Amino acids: CASSFTSGTDTQYF.

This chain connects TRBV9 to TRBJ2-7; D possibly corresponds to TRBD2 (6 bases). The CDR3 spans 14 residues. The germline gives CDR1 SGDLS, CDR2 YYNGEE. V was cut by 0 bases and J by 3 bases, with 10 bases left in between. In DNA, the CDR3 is TGTGCCAGCAGCGTAGCAGGCGGGAACTACGAGCAGTACTTC. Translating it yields CASSVAGGNYEQYF.

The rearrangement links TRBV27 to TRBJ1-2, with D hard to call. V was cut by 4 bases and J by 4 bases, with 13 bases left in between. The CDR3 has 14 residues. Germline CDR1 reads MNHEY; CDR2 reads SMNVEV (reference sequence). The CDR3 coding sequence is TGTGCCAGCAGTTCAGGTCAGTCCGGCTATGGCTACACCTTC. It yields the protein CASSSGQSGYGYTF.

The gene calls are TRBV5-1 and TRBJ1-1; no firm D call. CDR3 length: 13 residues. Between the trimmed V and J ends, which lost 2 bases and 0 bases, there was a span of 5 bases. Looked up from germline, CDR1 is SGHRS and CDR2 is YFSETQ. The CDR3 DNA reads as TGCGCCAGCAGCTTACAGATGAACACTGAAGCTTTCTTT. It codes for CASSLQMNTEAFF.

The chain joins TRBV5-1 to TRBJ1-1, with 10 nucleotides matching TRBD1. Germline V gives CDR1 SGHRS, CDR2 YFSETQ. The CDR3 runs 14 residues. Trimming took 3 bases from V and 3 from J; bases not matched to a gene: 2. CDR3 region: CASSWGQGHTEAFF. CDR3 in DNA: TGCGCCAGCAGCTGGGGACAGGGGCACACTGAAGCTTTCTTT.